This T cell receptor (beta chain) emerged from a study of PD-1 blockade in classical Hodgkin lymphoma. Relapses following autologous stem cell transplantation were seen in all patients, with brentuximab vedotin exposure varying. The data were produced by immunoSEQ multiplex PCR, yet TCRdb's version contains in-frame clones alone and is incomplete. This table has approximately 12,000 clones, over 70% appearing once. On this clone itself: Its antigen is unknown.

General study findings and limits: Newly diagnosed patients had diversity similar to the baseline diversity of complete responders.

Deletions cut 1 base from V and 4 bases from J, with 11 bases between. Germline assignment: CDR1 SGHTA and CDR2 FQGNSA. This CDR3 is built from 15 residues. The rearrangement uses TRBV7-2 and TRBJ2-1; weak D call: TRBD1 (5 bases). The sequenced sample was peripheral blood mononuclear cells (PBMCs), obtained at baseline. This TCR was recovered from a human donor with classical Hodgkin lymphoma. The CDR3 here is CASSLEGIRYNEQFF. The CDR3 nucleotides read TGTGCCAGCAGCTTAGAGGGGATAAGATACAATGAGCAGTTCTTC.